These T cell receptor beta chains were read from a single sample in a study of blood T cell repertoires in COVID-19. Here immunoSEQ multiplex PCR was the method, and the copy in TCRdb shows in-frame clones only, minus some. The sample contains roughly 330,000 clones, about 87% of which appear only once. The sequenced material came from PBMCs or T cells enriched from blood (not recorded which). The receptors stem from a woman in her twenties or thirties who had recovered from COVID-19. Each CDR3 is given with its conserved first and last residue. The order of the fields is V gene, J gene, clone size, D gene, CDR3 protein, CDR3 DNA. D genes are given only for firm matches. Size tells how often a clone was seen (once, few, many) or the class of an expanded clone, and some rows leave it out.

TRBV9	TRBJ2-1	-	-	CASSEPSGEQFF	TGTGCCAGCAGCGAGCCGAGCGGTGAGCAGTTCTTC
TRBV27	TRBJ2-2	-	TRBD1	CASSSRTGGTGELFF	TGTGCCAGCAGCTCGAGGACAGGGGGCACCGGGGAGCTGTTTTTT
TRBV15	TRBJ1-1	-	TRBD1	CATSRGTANTEAFF	TGTGCCACCAGCAGGGGGACAGCTAACACTGAAGCTTTCTTT
TRBV7-3	TRBJ2-5	-	-	CASSLERSETQYF	TGTGCCAGCAGCTTAGAGCGGTCGGAGACCCAGTACTTC
TRBV19	TRBJ2-7	-	TRBD1	CASRTGTGESEQYF	TGTGCCAGTAGAACCGGGACAGGGGAATCCGAGCAGTACTTC
TRBV10-3	TRBJ1-2	-	-	CAISDGREGYGYTF	TGTGCCATCAGTGACGGCAGGGAGGGCTATGGCTACACCTTC
TRBV9	TRBJ1-2	-	-	CASSNRGGLGYTF	TGTGCCAGCAGCAACCGGGGGGGGCTTGGCTACACCTTC
TRBV5-4	TRBJ2-1	-	TRBD2	CASTHRDGSGGYNEQFF	TGTGCCAGCACCCATCGCGATGGTAGCGGGGGCTACAATGAGCAGTTCTTC
TRBV7-9	TRBJ1-3	few	TRBD1	CASSSQGNTIYF	TGTGCCAGCAGCTCACAGGGGAACACCATATATTTT
TRBV9	TRBJ1-4	once	-	CASSVGGQAPDGLFF	TGTGCCAGCAGCGTAGGCGGGCAGGCTCCCGATGGGCTGTTTTTT
TRBV25-1	TRBJ1-1	few	TRBD1	CASKVSGGGTEAFF	TGTGCCAGCAAGGTATCAGGGGGTGGGACTGAAGCTTTCTTT
TRBV25-1	TRBJ1-5	-	-	CASSAQGRGNQPQHF	TGTGCCAGCAGTGCCCAAGGGAGGGGCAATCAGCCCCAGCATTTT
TRBV7-6	TRBJ2-1	-	-	CASSPSGLPLGDEQFF	TGTGCCAGCAGCCCCTCGGGACTCCCGTTAGGCGATGAGCAGTTCTTC
TRBV3-1/TRBV3-2	TRBJ1-5	-	-	CASSQDLGPNQPQHF	TGTGCCAGCAGCCAAGATCTGGGGCCCAATCAGCCCCAGCATTTT
TRBV4-1	TRBJ1-2	once	-	CASSQGFQVNYGYTF	TGCGCCAGCAGCCAAGGTTTTCAGGTTAACTATGGCTACACCTTC
TRBV11-2	TRBJ2-1	once	TRBD2	CASSLWTSSYNEQFF	TGTGCCAGCAGCTTGTGGACTAGCTCCTACAATGAGCAGTTCTTC
TRBV27	TRBJ2-7	once	TRBD2	CASSPGGLAGRTYEQYF	TGTGCCAGCAGTCCCGGTGGTTTAGCGGGGCGAACCTACGAGCAGTACTTC
TRBV2	TRBJ1-2	-	-	CASSVLGRDYGYTF	TGTGCCAGCAGTGTATTGGGGAGGGACTATGGCTACACCTTC
TRBV27	TRBJ2-3	-	TRBD1	CASRTGRVGTDTQYF	TGTGCCAGCAGGACAGGGAGAGTGGGAACAGATACGCAGTATTTT
TRBV7-2	TRBJ2-7	-	-	CASSFFTGSSYEQYF	TGTGCCAGCAGCTTCTTCACGGGGTCCTCCTACGAGCAGTACTTC
TRBV5-6	TRBJ2-7	-	-	CASSRDTSYEQYF	TGTGCCAGCAGCAGAGACACCTCCTACGAGCAGTACTTC
TRBV6-5	TRBJ2-3	few	-	CASSYGGSTDTQYF	TGTGCCAGCAGTTACGGCGGCAGCACAGATACGCAGTATTTT
TRBV24-1	TRBJ2-1	-	TRBD2	CATSDLSGVAGGNEQFF	TGTGCCACCAGTGACCTGTCAGGGGTAGCGGGGGGCAATGAGCAGTTCTTC
TRBV29-1	TRBJ2-1	-	TRBD1	CSIRQGLRYNEQFF	TGCAGCATAAGACAGGGGCTAAGGTACAATGAGCAGTTCTTC
TRBV19	TRBJ2-5	-	-	CASSLGSPQETQYF	TGTGCCAGTAGCTTGGGGAGTCCCCAAGAGACCCAGTACTTC
TRBV2	TRBJ2-7	few	-	CASSEGLLMYEQYF	TGTGCCAGCAGTGAGGGACTCCTCATGTACGAGCAGTACTTC
TRBV19	TRBJ1-5	-	TRBD1	CASSDRGRNQPQHF	TGTGCCAGTAGTGACAGGGGGCGGAATCAGCCCCAGCATTTT
TRBV18	TRBJ1-1	-	TRBD1	CASSSSGDRGRRTEAFF	TGTGCCAGCTCATCCTCCGGGGACAGGGGGCGTCGCACTGAAGCTTTCTTT
TRBV5-5	TRBJ2-3	-	-	CASSLAVGADTQYF	TGTGCCAGCAGCTTGGCCGTCGGAGCAGATACGCAGTATTTT
TRBV7-2	TRBJ2-7	-	-	CASSLRAGGREQYF	TGTGCCAGCAGCTTAAGGGCAGGAGGGAGGGAGCAGTACTTC
TRBV5-6	TRBJ2-3	-	-	CASSLQHTDTQYF	TGTGCCAGCAGCCTCCAACACACAGATACGCAGTATTTT
TRBV5-1	TRBJ2-3	-	-	CASSLDFRATDTQYF	TGCGCCAGCAGCTTGGATTTCAGGGCAACAGATACGCAGTATTTT
TRBV7-9	TRBJ1-5	few	-	CASSLADSSNQPQHF	TGTGCCAGCAGCTTAGCCGACAGTAGCAATCAGCCCCAGCATTTT
TRBV5-1	TRBJ1-1	-	-	CASSLAVGNTEAFF	TGCGCCAGCAGCTTGGCCGTCGGGAACACTGAAGCTTTCTTT
TRBV7-2	TRBJ1-5	-	TRBD1	CASSQRGQGDQPQHF	TGTGCCAGCAGCCAACGGGGACAGGGAGATCAGCCCCAGCATTTT
TRBV4-3	TRBJ1-1	-	-	CASSQVRVSTEAFF	TGCGCCAGCAGCCAAGTCAGGGTAAGCACTGAAGCTTTCTTT
TRBV4-1	TRBJ1-5	-	-	CASSLGQSSNLYQPQHF	TGCGCCAGCAGCCTCGGACAGTCAAGCAATTTATATCAGCCCCAGCATTTT
TRBV18	TRBJ1-1	-	TRBD1	CASSKGQGQGYTEAFF	TGTGCCAGCTCAAAAGGCCAAGGACAGGGGTACACTGAAGCTTTCTTT
TRBV30	TRBJ1-5	-	TRBD1	CAWSPGQGSNQPQHF	TGTGCCTGGAGTCCGGGACAGGGTAGCAATCAGCCCCAGCATTTT
TRBV20-1	TRBJ2-2	-	-	CSASVEAGELFF	TGCAGTGCTAGTGTAGAGGCCGGGGAGCTGTTTTTT
TRBV27	TRBJ1-1	-	TRBD1	CASSPRTGREAFF	TGTGCCAGCAGTCCGAGGACAGGGAGAGAAGCTTTCTTT
TRBV27	TRBJ2-5	-	TRBD2	CASSLIAGGPPETQYF	TGTGCCAGCAGTTTGATAGCGGGGGGGCCCCCAGAGACCCAGTACTTC
TRBV11-2	TRBJ2-3	-	TRBD2	CASSLIAGSYTDTQYF	TGTGCCAGCAGCTTGATAGCGGGGTCCTACACAGATACGCAGTATTTT
TRBV11-3	TRBJ2-3	-	-	CASSEGSHTQYF	TGTGCCAGCAGCGAGGGATCGCATACGCAGTATTTT
TRBV24-1	TRBJ2-1	-	-	CATGAGPRNEQFF	TGTGCCACCGGGGCAGGTCCTAGGAATGAGCAGTTCTTC
TRBV18	TRBJ1-1	-	-	CASSGGTANTEAFF	TGTGCCAGCTCTGGCGGGACGGCCAACACTGAAGCTTTCTTT
TRBV5-5	TRBJ1-1	-	TRBD1	CASSGPQGAFAEAFF	TGTGCCAGCAGCGGGCCACAGGGGGCCTTCGCTGAAGCTTTCTTT
TRBV6-1	TRBJ1-2	-	-	CASSDVGQTNYGYTF	TGTGCCAGCAGTGATGTAGGACAGACTAACTATGGCTACACCTTC
TRBV7-8	TRBJ1-2	-	TRBD1	CASSLGAGGYGYTF	TGTGCCAGCAGCTTAGGCGCAGGGGGCTATGGCTACACCTTC
TRBV19	TRBJ1-2	few	-	CATAKTTGYYGYTF	TGTGCCACCGCAAAAACTACAGGTTACTATGGCTACACCTTC
TRBV6-5	TRBJ2-3	-	TRBD1	CASSNSRQGVTDTQYF	TGTGCCAGCAGTAACTCGAGACAGGGGGTCACAGATACGCAGTATTTT
TRBV3-1/TRBV3-2	TRBJ1-1	once	TRBD1	CASSRLGQGNTEAFF	TGTGCCAGCAGTCGTCTGGGACAGGGGAACACTGAAGCTTTCTTT
TRBV6-4	TRBJ1-1	-	-	CASSPQAGTEAFF	TGTGCCAGCAGTCCCCAGGCGGGCACTGAAGCTTTCTTT
TRBV2	TRBJ2-7	-	TRBD1	CAVKEAGGYEQYF	TGTGCCGTAAAAGAGGCAGGGGGCTACGAGCAGTACTTC
TRBV27	TRBJ1-5	-	-	CASSFDHRPNQPQHF	TGTGCCAGCAGCTTTGACCACAGGCCGAATCAGCCCCAGCATTTT